What follows describes a single T cell receptor (beta chain). Its antigen is as yet unknown. Method: immunoSEQ multiplex PCR; TCRdb's copy keeps in-frame clones and lacks some. The table has 90,000 to 120,000 clones, nearly 90% seen once. This record comes from a study of T cell responses to AZD1222 COVID-19 vaccine. This CDR3 region has 13 residues. The V gene lost 2 bases and the J gene lost 1 base, with 5 bases spanning the gap. Study findings and constraints: Donor demographics were predominantly white British with a female majority; clonal diversity may be underestimated.

The V gene is TRBV23-1, the J gene TRBJ1-1; D remains ambiguous. Being an ORF, TRBV23-1 has a function that is uncertain. This sequence originates from an adult who received the AZD1222 COVID-19 vaccine. Here the sequenced sample was peripheral blood, taken 28 days after the second AZD1222 dose. In DNA, the CDR3 is TGCGCCAGCAGTCAAGGCAGGAACACTGAAGCTTTCTTT. It translates to CASSQGRNTEAFF.